This T cell receptor (beta chain) came from a study of T cells in Graves' hyperthyroidism and ophthalmopathy. Study results and caveats: Model-based prediction identified ophthalmopathy a median roughly 5.9 months prior to its onset. A model of 13 V-J pairs discriminated ophthalmopathy from stable hyperthyroidism. Blood also carried most thyroid clonotypes expanded above 0.001.

The junction had 7 bases not matched to a gene; V was cut back by 6 bases and J by 2 bases. CDR3 size: 14 residues. Per the germline V gene, CDR1 is SEHNR and CDR2 is FQNEAQ (reference sequence). This clonotype was detected ten times or more. No antigen is known for it. Graves' hyperthyroidism was deemed stable absent ophthalmopathy progression within 18 months. What was amplified from RNA transcripts were TCR beta CDR3 regions. An initial round of RT-PCR targeting the TCR CDR3 relied on the HTBI primer set. MiXCR, applied by TCRdb to the multiplex PCR reads, yields one record per CDR3 protein. Found here are over 200,000 distinct CDR3 sequences, 15% to 20% of them singletons; the top ten hold 50%.

V usage is TRBV7-9 and J usage is TRBJ2-7, with TRBD1 matching 7 bases. The sample consisted of blood. The sequence was obtained from a man aged 50-59 years with Graves' hyperthyroidism. CDR3 nucleotides: TGTGCCAGCAGTCCCCCAGGGGGTACCTACGAGCAGTACTTC. It is translated as CASSPPGGTYEQYF. The full variable domain, in which reference TRBV7-9 and TRBJ2-7 provide the parts outside the CDR3, is DTGVSQNPRHKITKRGQNVTFRCDPISEHNRLYWYRQTLGQGPEFLTYFQNEAQLEKSRLLSDRFSAERPKGSFSTLEIQRTEQGDSAMYLCASSPPGGTYEQYFGPGTRLTVT.